This TCR beta chain was recovered during a study of shared clonotypes between healthy human individuals. About the research overall: Three men and a couple of women, aged 18 to 49, were donors. Each donor's CD8 memory used one plate, CD8 naive two, each CD4 subset three.

Deep-level assay runs were performed. This table comes from immunoSEQ multiplex PCR, and its TCRdb copy is limited to in-frame clones, with some not included. Of roughly 380,000 clones in the sample, about 96% are singletons; the top ten hold approximately 0.3%. The V and J ends lost 3 bases and 0 bases, in that order; junction bases with no gene match: 2. Germline CDR1 and CDR2: SGHNT and YYREEE (reference sequence). The CDR3 contains 18 residues. CD8 memory merged CD45RO+ with CCR7-negative CD45RA+ TemRA cells. The chain couples TRBV5-4 to TRBJ2-6; 14 nucleotides align to TRBD2. The sequenced sample was memory CD8+ T cells sorted from blood. As to subset: CD45RO+ cells pooled with CCR7-negative TemRA cells. The receptor was derived from a man aged 25-45 years in good health. CDR3 residues: CASSSGLAGDSGANVLTF. CDR3 DNA: TGTGCCAGCAGCTCGGGACTAGCGGGAGACTCTGGGGCCAACGTCCTGACTTTC.